The 31 T cell receptor beta chains given below trace back to one sample, sequenced in a study of T cells in Graves' hyperthyroidism and ophthalmopathy. The CDR3 regions of TCR beta were amplified from RNA transcripts. A first-round RT-PCR of the TCR CDR3 used the HTBI primer set. In TCRdb, the multiplex PCR reads were re-called with MiXCR into one record per CDR3 protein. The table has 600,000 to 850,000 distinct CDR3 sequences, approximately 19% seen once. Input material: blood. These TCRs come from a woman between 45 and 60 years old with Graves' hyperthyroidism that later progressed to Graves' ophthalmopathy.

This clonotype was seen a few times. The chain links TRBV14 to TRBJ1-1; D is perhaps TRBD1 (5 bases). Trimming removed 2 bases from V and 2 bases from J, with 15 bases in between. Germline assignment: CDR1 SGHDN and CDR2 FVKESK. The CDR3 contains 16 residues. CDR3 coding DNA: TGTGCCAGCAGCCAAATGAGCCGGGGCTTCAACACTGAAGCTTTCTTT. It translates to CASSQMSRGFNTEAFF.

The chain recombines TRBV6-1 with TRBJ2-2, with D perhaps TRBD2 (7 bases). Deletions cut 6 bases from V and 6 bases from J, with 14 bases between. The length of the CDR3 is 14 residues. CDR1 MNHNS and CDR2 SASEGT come from the germline V gene. CDR3 protein: CASRGGVGPGELFF. DNA for the CDR3: TGTGCCAGCAGAGGGGGGGTAGGGCCCGGGGAGCTGTTTTTT.

The chain has TRBV24-1 and TRBJ2-2, with a possible D match to TRBD2 (5 bases). The CDR3 length is 18 residues. The V gene's germline CDR1 is KGHDR and CDR2 SFDVKD. Between the trimmed V and J ends, which lost 0 bases and 1 base, there was a span of 14 bases. The CDR3: CATSDLPGSTKNTGELFF. Here the CDR3 DNA reads TGTGCCACCAGTGATTTGCCGGGATCGACTAAGAACACCGGGGAGCTGTTTTTT.

There are a few counts of this clonotype. This chain connects TRBV6-1 to TRBJ1-1, with TRBD1 matching 7 bases. From germline, CDR1 is MNHNS and CDR2 SASEGT. J lost 6 bases, V lost 4 bases, and 8 bases had no gene match. The CDR3 runs to 14 residues. CDR3 coding DNA: TGTGCCAGCAGTGCCGTCCACAGGGGAGCTGAAGCTTTCTTT. Its translation: CASSAVHRGAEAFF.

CDR3 residues: CASSVSSAPGQGANVLTF. The CDR3 coding sequence is TGTGCCAGCTCGGTCTCCTCAGCACCGGGACAGGGGGCCAACGTCCTGACTTTC. The chain carries TRBV27 and TRBJ2-6; 7 nucleotides line up with TRBD1. The germline V gene encodes CDR1 MNHEY and CDR2 SMNVEV (reference sequence). The CDR3 covers 18 residues. V lost 8 bases, J lost 4 bases, and 17 bases stayed unmatched.

J is TRBJ2-1 and V is TRBV9; a weak D match, TRBD1 (5 bases). This CDR3 spans 13 amino acids. Germline V gene lookup returns CDR1 SGDLS and CDR2 YYNGEE. Trimming removed 5 bases at V and 5 bases at J, with 11 bases between. CDR3 sequence (DNA): TGTGCCAGCAGTCAGGAGACAGACAATGAGCAGTTCTTC. It is translated as CASSQETDNEQFF.

The chain couples TRBV6-1 to TRBJ1-6; TRBD1 might be the D (6 bases). V was cut by 5 bases and J by 8 bases, with 13 bases left in between. Germline lookup yields CDR1 MNHNS and CDR2 SASEGT. This CDR3 is 14 amino acids long. Written as DNA, the CDR3 is TGTGCCAGCAGTCGCAGGGGAAAGGATTCACCCCTCCACTTT. As protein: CASSRRGKDSPLHF.

V and J are TRBV6-1 and TRBJ2-7, with 8 bases aligning to TRBD1. Germline trimming cut 4 bases from V and 2 bases from J; bases unmatched to any gene: 7. Germline assignment: CDR1 MNHNS and CDR2 SASEGT. This CDR3 spans 15 amino acids. The chain's CDR3 is CASSGTGFGTYEQYF. CDR3 nucleotides: TGTGCCAGCAGTGGGACAGGGTTCGGAACCTACGAGCAGTACTTC.

The CDR3 here is CASSRGGTDTEAFF. The CDR3 nucleotides are TGTGCCAGCAGTCGTGGAGGGACGGACACTGAAGCTTTCTTT. The chain links TRBV6-1 to TRBJ1-1; a possible D gene is TRBD1 (5 bases). Trimming shortened V by 5 bases and J by 3 bases, and 13 bases separated the two germline ends. This CDR3 spans 14 amino acids. The germline gives CDR1 MNHNS, CDR2 SASEGT.

This sequence joins TRBV6-5 and TRBJ1-5, with D maybe TRBD1 (6 bases). The CDR3 length is 13 residues. Germline CDR1 is MNHEY and CDR2 is SVGAGI. Between the trimmed V and J ends, which lost 6 bases and 5 bases, there was a span of 11 bases. The CDR3 sequence: CASSYRVYQPQHF. CDR3 sequence (DNA): TGTGCCAGCAGCTACAGGGTATATCAGCCCCAGCATTTT.

In nucleotides, the CDR3 is TGTGCCAGCAGCCAGGGGAGCAGGGCCACTGAAGCTTTCTTT. Translation gives CASSQGSRATEAFF. The chain couples TRBV7-2 to TRBJ1-1; a possible D gene is TRBD1 (6 bases). V was shortened by 5 bases and J by 4 bases, with 14 bases between the two germline ends. Germline V gene sequence: CDR1 SGHTA, CDR2 FQGNSA. The CDR3 length is 14 residues. Complete variable domain (other parts from reference TRBV7-2 and TRBJ1-1): GAGVSQSPSNKVTEKGKDVELRCDPISGHTALYWYRQSLGQGLEFLIYFQGNSAPDKSGLPSDRFSAERTGGSVSTLTIQRTQQEDSAVYLCASSQGSRATEAFFGQGTRLTVV.

This clonotype has a count of ten or more. J is TRBJ2-5 and V is TRBV3-1; 10 bases align to TRBD2. V dropped 0 bases and J dropped 4; count of bases not matched to a gene: 5. The CDR3 sequence is 16 residues long. The V gene's germline CDR1 is LGHDT and CDR2 YNNKEL (reference sequence). The CDR3 bases are TGTGCCAGCAGCCAAGACGTAGCGGGGGGACGAGAGACCCAGTACTTC. Its protein is CASSQDVAGGRETQYF.

This clonotype was picked up a small number of times. The rearrangement links TRBV2 to TRBJ1-2; the D gene is possibly TRBD1 (5 bases). This CDR3 has 13 residues. CDR1 and CDR2 (germline): SNHLY, FYNNEI. Deletions cut 7 bases from V and 3 bases from J, with 12 bases between. Written as DNA, the CDR3 is TGTGCCAGCATATCGGCCAGGGACTATGGCTACACCTTC. Protein product: CASISARDYGYTF.

This rearrangement joins TRBV25-1 to TRBJ2-2; D gene unclear. Trimming removed 3 bases from V and 13 bases from J, with 9 bases in between. Per the germline V gene, CDR1 is MGHDK and CDR2 is SYGVNS. This CDR3 has 11 amino acids. CDR3: CASSDLESLFF. The CDR3 nucleotides read TGTGCCAGCAGTGATTTGGAATCGCTGTTTTTT.

The chain joins TRBV20-1 to TRBJ2-7; a weak D match, TRBD2 (5 bases). This CDR3 has 14 residues. V was shortened by 0 bases and J by 5 bases, with 14 bases between the two germline ends. Germline assignment: CDR1 DFQATT and CDR2 SNEGSKA (reference sequence). This CDR3 is CSARDLIGGNEQYF. The CDR3 DNA follows: TGCAGTGCTAGAGATCTGATAGGAGGCAACGAGCAGTACTTC.

The sample holds many counts of this clonotype. The rearrangement uses TRBV29-1 and TRBJ1-1, with 7 bases fitting TRBD1. The V gene end was trimmed by 3 bases and the J gene end by 0 bases; junction bases not matched to a gene: 7. The length of the CDR3 is 15 residues. Germline loops: CDR1 SQVTM, CDR2 ANQGSEA. DNA of the CDR3: TGCAGCGTTGAGGGACAGATCAGCATGAACACTGAAGCTTTCTTT. Translated, it gives CSVEGQISMNTEAFF.

This clonotype was seen more than once but under ten times. The chain combines TRBV9 with TRBJ2-3; TRBD2 aligns across 9 bases. The CDR3 is 18 amino acids. Germline CDR1 reads SGDLS; CDR2 reads YYNGEE. V lost 2 bases, J lost 2 bases, and 12 bases stayed unmatched. CDR3 amino acids: CASSVQAGGRLFTDTQYF. The CDR3 DNA follows: TGTGCCAGCAGCGTCCAAGCGGGGGGACGACTCTTCACAGATACGCAGTATTTT.

This sequence joins TRBV7-9 and TRBJ1-1; possibly TRBD1 for D (6 bases). The CDR3 extends over 14 amino acids. Deletions cut 1 base from V and 5 bases from J, with 11 bases between. CDR1 is SEHNR and CDR2 is FQNEAQ in the germline V gene (reference sequence). CDR3 amino acids: CASSLVWGLTEAFF. CDR3 DNA: TGTGCCAGCAGCTTAGTGTGGGGGCTTACTGAAGCTTTCTTT.

This clonotype came up many times. The V call is TRBV20-1, the J call TRBJ2-2; no definite D call. The CDR3 runs to 13 residues. V lost 4 bases, J lost 2 bases, and 8 bases lay in between. Germline CDR1 DFQATT, CDR2 SNEGSKA (reference sequence). The CDR3 protein is CSAKVINTGELFF. The CDR3, as DNA: TGCAGTGCTAAGGTCATTAACACCGGGGAGCTGTTTTTT.

This clonotype was found many times. The chain employs TRBV11-2 and TRBJ2-1; the D call may be TRBD1 or TRBD2 (5 bases each). V was clipped by 5 bases and J by 3 bases, with 17 bases between them. Germline V lookup: CDR1 SGHAT, CDR2 FQNNGV. The CDR3 extends over 16 amino acids. CDR3 coding DNA: TGTGCCAGCAGCCCCCTGGGACCACTCAACTACAATGAGCAGTTCTTC. Translated: CASSPLGPLNYNEQFF.

Notes on this clonotype: A read error may explain this, as a much larger clone is one base away. CDR3 region: CASSQEGYSSSEKLFF. CDR3 coding DNA: TGTGCCAGCAGCCAAGAAGGCTACAGTTCTAGTGAAAAACTGTTTTTT. This chain joins TRBV9 and TRBJ1-4; D is undetermined. The germline V and J ends were trimmed by 4 bases and 7 bases, with 20 bases remaining between them. Per the germline V gene, CDR1 is SGDLS and CDR2 is YYNGEE. The CDR3 has 16 residues. The full variable domain, completed using reference TRBV9 and TRBJ1-4, is DSGVTQTPKHLITATGQRVTLRCSPRSGDLSVYWYQQSLDQGLQFLIQYYNGEERAKGNILERFSAQQFPDLHSELNLSSLELGDSALYFCASSQEGYSSSEKLFFGSGTQLSVL.

This clonotype was recorded many times. The gene calls are TRBV7-9 and TRBJ1-2, with D unresolved. The CDR3 has 11 residues. Germline CDR1 and CDR2: SEHNR and FQNEAQ (reference sequence). Trimming removed 0 bases from V and 13 bases from J, with 9 bases in between. The DNA of the CDR3 is TGTGCCAGCAGCTTAGCACCGGATAGCACCTTC. As protein: CASSLAPDSTF.

The chain is built from TRBV2 and TRBJ2-2; D might be TRBD1 (5 bases). CDR3 size: 15 residues. Germline loops: CDR1 SNHLY, CDR2 FYNNEI. V was shortened by 7 bases and J by 0 bases, with 12 bases between the two germline ends. The CDR3 reads CASTETATNTGELFF. CDR3 bases: TGTGCCAGCACTGAGACAGCCACGAACACCGGGGAGCTGTTTTTT.

This clonotype was observed a handful of times. V usage is TRBV20-1 and J usage is TRBJ1-5, with 7 positions matching TRBD1. This CDR3 spans 13 amino acids. Germline V CDR1 and CDR2: DFQATT, SNEGSKA (reference sequence). J was trimmed by 6 bases and V by 1 base; bases with no gene match: 3. CDR3: CSARGQGAQPQHF. CDR3 coding DNA: TGCAGTGCTAGAGGACAGGGTGCTCAGCCCCAGCATTTT.

This clonotype was seen a handful of times. The rearrangement links TRBV7-3 to TRBJ2-5; D uncertain. The V gene's germline CDR1 is SGHTA and CDR2 FQGTGA. This CDR3 is built from 16 residues. V was shortened by 5 bases and J by 0 bases, with 16 bases between the two germline ends. The DNA of the CDR3 is TGTGCCAGCAGCCTTAACCCCCCCGGCTACCAAGAGACCCAGTACTTC. As protein: CASSLNPPGYQETQYF.

This clonotype showed up many times. The chain combines TRBV3-1 with TRBJ2-5; 13 bases are shared with TRBD2. Germline V gene sequence: CDR1 LGHDT, CDR2 YNNKEL (reference sequence). The CDR3 extends over 17 amino acids. With V trimmed by 2 bases and J by 5 bases, 8 bases remained unmatched. CDR3 nucleotides: TGTGCCAGCAGCCAAAGAACTAGCGGGGGGGCGCGTGAGACCCAGTACTTC. Protein: CASSQRTSGGARETQYF.

V usage is TRBV5-4 and J usage is TRBJ2-7, with D tentatively TRBD2 (6 bases). V lost 5 bases to trimming and J lost 2 bases, with 14 bases between them. Germline V lookup: CDR1 SGHNT, CDR2 YYREEE (reference sequence). The CDR3 runs 14 residues. CDR3 in amino acids: CASREGWGPYEQYF. In DNA, the CDR3 is TGTGCCAGCAGGGAGGGGTGGGGACCCTACGAGCAGTACTTC.

This clonotype was recorded a few times. V usage is TRBV19 and J usage is TRBJ1-2; 8 bases match TRBD1. V was pared by 1 base and J by 4 bases, with 2 bases of the junction left unmatched. From germline, CDR1 is LNHDA and CDR2 SQIVND (reference sequence). This CDR3 comprises 14 residues. CDR3 region: CASSIGQGPYGYTF. Here the CDR3 DNA reads TGTGCCAGTAGTATAGGACAGGGGCCCTATGGCTACACCTTC.

V and J are TRBV19 and TRBJ1-1, with D uncertain. With 3 bases removed from V and 7 bases from J, the gap between germline ends came to 15 bases. This CDR3 has 14 residues. Germline V lookup: CDR1 LNHDA, CDR2 SQIVND (reference sequence). The CDR3 loop is CASSIDRVRSEAFF. CDR3 sequence (DNA): TGTGCCAGTAGTATCGATCGGGTGAGGAGTGAAGCTTTCTTT.

V is TRBV7-3 and J is TRBJ1-6; D unresolved. The CDR3 extends over 15 amino acids. Per the germline V gene, CDR1 is SGHTA and CDR2 is FQGTGA. Trimming removed 5 bases at V and 7 bases at J, with 15 bases between. CDR3 nucleotides: TGTGCCAGCAGCCATCTTCGGGGAATCAATTCACCCCTCCACTTT. Protein: CASSHLRGINSPLHF.

V gene TRBV7-8 combines with J gene TRBJ1-1; no definite D call. CDR1 SGHVS and CDR2 FQNEAQ come from the germline V gene. CDR3 length equals 11 residues. Trimming pared 4 bases from V and 5 bases from J, leaving 5 bases between. CDR3 nucleotides: TGTGCCAGCAGCTCCCCGACTGAAGCTTTCTTT. This sequence encodes CASSSPTEAFF.